The 5 T cell receptor beta chains listed next were all sequenced from one sample in a study of shared clonotypes between healthy human individuals. The table came from immunoSEQ multiplex PCR; TCRdb's copy has only in-frame clones and leaves some out. The data contain around 1.5 million clones, under 99% of them singletons. The sample comprised naive CD4+ T cells sorted from blood. Subset defined: CD45RA+ positively selected. Every receptor here comes from a man younger than 45 in good health.

The chain is built from TRBV5-4 and TRBJ1-2, with TRBD1 as a possible D gene (5 bases). With 5 bases removed from V and 4 bases from J, the gap between germline ends came to 15 bases. Per germline, CDR1 SGHNT and CDR2 YYREEE (reference sequence). The CDR3 runs 14 residues. CDR3 sequence reads: CASSSRTTTYGYTF. In nucleotides, the CDR3 is TGTGCCAGCAGTAGTCGGACAACCACCTATGGCTACACCTTC.

The chain employs TRBV14 and TRBJ1-1; possible D gene TRBD1, 6 bases. Trimming took off 0 bases at V and 4 bases at J, with 15 bases between the two ends. CDR3 size: 16 residues. Germline assignment: CDR1 SGHDN and CDR2 FVKESK. CDR3 sequence reads: CASSQDWGRGSTEAFF. The CDR3 nucleotides read TGTGCCAGCAGCCAAGATTGGGGCAGGGGAAGCACTGAAGCTTTCTTT.

The V call is TRBV5-6, the J call TRBJ1-5; D unclear. Trimming shortened V by 4 bases and J by 7 bases, and 12 bases separated the two germline ends. Per germline, CDR1 SGHDT and CDR2 YYEEEE. The CDR3 runs to 13 residues. The CDR3: CASSRKAGQPQHF. CDR3 bases: TGTGCCAGCAGCCGGAAGGCTGGGCAGCCCCAGCATTTT.

The chain carries TRBV2 and TRBJ2-1; D unclear. Germline V CDR1 and CDR2: SNHLY, FYNNEI. The CDR3 loop spans 13 amino acids. The germline V and J ends were trimmed by 3 bases and 5 bases, with 8 bases remaining between them. The CDR3 loop is CASSDGADNEQFF. For the CDR3, the DNA is TGTGCCAGCAGTGACGGCGCGGACAATGAGCAGTTCTTC.

The J gene is TRBJ2-7, the V gene TRBV28; D may correspond to TRBD1 or TRBD2 (7 bases each). The V end lost 6 bases, the J end lost 2 bases, and 14 bases lay between the germline ends. Germline CDR1 and CDR2: MDHEN and SYDVKM. The CDR3 is 14 residues long. DNA for the CDR3: TGTGCCAGCAGCGGGGGGCAGGGGGCCTACGAGCAGTACTTC. This translates into CASSGGQGAYEQYF.